The subject of this entry is one T cell receptor (beta chain). This entry comes from a study of blood T cell repertoires in COVID-19. The wider study: T cells, B-cell-depleted T cells, or PBMCs provided the cDNA or gDNA that served as material.

Some clones are missing from TCRdb's copy, which holds only in-frame ones; the method was immunoSEQ multiplex PCR. Here the sample spans 180,000 or so clones, roughly 90% being singletons. This CDR3 is built from 17 residues. This clonotype originated in a man between 18 and 29 years old with active or convalescent COVID-19. The chain recombines TRBV21-1 with TRBJ2-2; whether TRBD2, the table's D call, matches the DNA was not checked. TRBV21-1 represents a pseudogene. The specimen was peripheral blood. The DNA of the CDR3 is TGTGCCAGCAGCAAGAGGACTAGCGGGATGAACACCGGGGAGCTGTTTTTT. Its translation is CASSKRTSGMNTGELFF.